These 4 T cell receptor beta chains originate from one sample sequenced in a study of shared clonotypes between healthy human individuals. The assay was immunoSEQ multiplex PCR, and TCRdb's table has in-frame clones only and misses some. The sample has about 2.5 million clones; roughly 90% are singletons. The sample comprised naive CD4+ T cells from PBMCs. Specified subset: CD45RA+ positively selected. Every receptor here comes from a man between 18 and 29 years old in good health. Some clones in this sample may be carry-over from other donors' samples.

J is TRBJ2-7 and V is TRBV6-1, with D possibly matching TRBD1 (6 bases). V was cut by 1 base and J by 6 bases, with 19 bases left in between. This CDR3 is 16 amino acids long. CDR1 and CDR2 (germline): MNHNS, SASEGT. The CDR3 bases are TGTGCCAGCAGTGAAGATAGCGTCGACAGGTATGGCGAGCAGTACTTC. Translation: CASSEDSVDRYGEQYF.

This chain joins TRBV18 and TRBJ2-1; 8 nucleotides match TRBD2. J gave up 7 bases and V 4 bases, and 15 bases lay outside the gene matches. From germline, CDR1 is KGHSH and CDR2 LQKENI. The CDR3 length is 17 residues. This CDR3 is CASSLNTGLGTRNEQFF. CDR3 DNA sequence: TGTGCCAGCTCACTGAACACGGGACTAGGAACCAGGAATGAGCAGTTCTTC.

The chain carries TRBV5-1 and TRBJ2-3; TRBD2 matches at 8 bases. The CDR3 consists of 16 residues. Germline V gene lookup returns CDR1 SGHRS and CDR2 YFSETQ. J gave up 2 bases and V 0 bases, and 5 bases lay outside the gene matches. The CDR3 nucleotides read TGCGCCAGCAGCTTGGAGGTTAGCGGGAACACAGATACGCAGTATTTT. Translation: CASSLEVSGNTDTQYF. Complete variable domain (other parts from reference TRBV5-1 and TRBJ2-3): KAGVTQTPRYLIKTRGQQVTLSCSPISGHRSVSWYQQTPGQGLQFLFEYFSETQRNKGNFPGRFSGRQFSNSRSEMNVSTLELGDSALYLCASSLEVSGNTDTQYFGPGTRLTVL.

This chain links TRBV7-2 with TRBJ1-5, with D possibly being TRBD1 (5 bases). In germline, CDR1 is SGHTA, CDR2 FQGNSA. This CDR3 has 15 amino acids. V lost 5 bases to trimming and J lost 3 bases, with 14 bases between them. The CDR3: CASSPQGGINQPQHF. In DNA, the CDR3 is TGTGCCAGCAGCCCCCAGGGAGGGATCAATCAGCCCCAGCATTTT.